One sample yielded the 30 T cell receptor beta chains listed below, sequenced in a study of identical twins. TCRdb independently ran MiXCR on the 5' RACE reads; one entry per CDR3 protein. The sample holds around 530,000 distinct CDR3 sequences, approximately 14% seen once. The sample also formed part of further work on yellow fever vaccine responses in identical twins.

Source material: CD4+ T cells sorted from blood. These receptors were obtained from a woman between 18 and 29 years old in good health.

The sample holds a few counts of this clonotype. The V and J genes are TRBV29-1 and TRBJ2-1; TRBD1 or TRBD2 may be the D gene (5 bases each). The CDR3 has 16 amino acids. V was shortened by 2 bases and J by 7 bases, with 21 bases between the two germline ends. Germline V lookup: CDR1 SQVTM, CDR2 ANQGSEA. CDR3 DNA sequence: TGCAGCGTTGAAAGGGTTCTGGGGGAGCCCAGAAATGAGCAGTTCTTC. Protein: CSVERVLGEPRNEQFF.

The rearrangement uses TRBV2 and TRBJ1-5; D is ambiguous. CDR1 and CDR2 (germline): SNHLY, FYNNEI. Trimming cost V 4 bases and J 4 bases, with 8 bases left between them. This CDR3 is built from 13 residues. In DNA, the CDR3 is TGTGCCAGCAGTGCGCGCTTTAATCAGCCCCAGCATTTT. This translates into CASSARFNQPQHF.

The table lists this clonotype with many counts. V is TRBV3-1 and J is TRBJ2-5, with 12 bases that match TRBD2. V gave up 4 bases and J gave up 4 bases; unmatched junction bases: 4. The germline V gene has CDR1 LGHDT and CDR2 YNNKEL (reference sequence). The CDR3 totals 15 residues. CDR3 residues: CASSLGLAGIETQYF. The CDR3 DNA reads TGTGCCAGCAGCCTTGGACTAGCGGGGATAGAGACCCAGTACTTC.

The chain uses TRBV3-1 and TRBJ2-1; 13 positions agree with TRBD2. Per the germline V gene, CDR1 is LGHDT and CDR2 is YNNKEL (reference sequence). V lost 6 bases and J lost 7; bases outside the gene matches: 9. The CDR3 length is 16 residues. As DNA, the CDR3 is TGTGCCAGCAGTCACGGACTAGCGGGAGAGACTAATGAGCAGTTCTTC. As protein: CASSHGLAGETNEQFF.

This clonotype was seen a few times. The chain combines TRBV18 with TRBJ1-2; D uncertain. The CDR3 sequence is 13 residues long. V lost 2 bases, J lost 3 bases, and 7 bases lay in between. From germline, CDR1 is KGHSH and CDR2 LQKENI. The DNA for the CDR3 is TGTGCCAGCTCACCAGGTTCCGACTATGGCTACACCTTC. Translated: CASSPGSDYGYTF.

The chain couples TRBV12-3 or TRBV12-4 to TRBJ2-1; 10 nucleotides align to TRBD2. The V segment lost 6 bases and the J segment 10 bases; nucleotides outside the gene matches: 3. The CDR3 totals 12 residues. As DNA, the CDR3 is TGTGCCAGCAGGGGAGCGGGGGGGGAGCAGTTCTTC. Its translation is CASRGAGGEQFF.

This chain connects TRBV10-3 to TRBJ2-1, with 9 nucleotides matching TRBD2. Looked up from germline, CDR1 is ENHRY and CDR2 is SYGVKD. There are 14 residues in the CDR3. Germline trimming cut 5 bases from V and 1 base from J; bases unmatched to any gene: 0. The CDR3 spells CAISLAGSYNEQFF. In DNA, the CDR3 is TGTGCCATCAGTCTAGCGGGGTCCTACAATGAGCAGTTCTTC.

The CDR3 is CASSLTSGSFTYEQYF. CDR3 in DNA: TGTGCCAGCAGCCTTACTAGCGGGAGCTTCACCTACGAGCAGTACTTC. The rearrangement joins TRBV3-1 to TRBJ2-7; 11 positions match TRBD2. The V gene end was trimmed by 4 bases and the J gene end by 2 bases; junction bases not matched to a gene: 7. The length of the CDR3 is 16 residues. In germline, CDR1 is LGHDT, CDR2 YNNKEL (reference sequence).

This clonotype occurred many times. V usage is TRBV12-3 or TRBV12-4 and J usage is TRBJ2-1; no clear D gene. Trimming pared 3 bases from V and 7 bases from J, leaving 7 bases between. The CDR3 loop spans 12 amino acids. CDR3 residues: CASSFTGNEQFF. CDR3 nucleotide sequence: TGTGCCAGCAGTTTCACCGGTAATGAGCAGTTCTTC.

The gene calls are TRBV7-3 and TRBJ2-1; D not certain. Germline loops: CDR1 SGHTA, CDR2 FQGTGA. The CDR3 runs 14 residues. V was trimmed by 5 bases and J by 5 bases, leaving 13 bases between them. CDR3 DNA: TGTGCCAGCAGCGAAAGCTTCGGCGACAATGAGCAGTTCTTC. Its protein product is CASSESFGDNEQFF.

The V and J genes are TRBV11-2 and TRBJ2-3; D is ambiguous. CDR3 length: 15 amino acids. Trimming left V 0 bases short and J 6 bases short, with 13 bases between. Germline CDR1 SGHAT, CDR2 FQNNGV. CDR3 nucleotides: TGTGCCAGCAGCTTAGAATGGGGTAGTGGGGATACGCAGTATTTT. Translating gives CASSLEWGSGDTQYF.

The CDR3 loop is CASRAGHFSGANVLTF. CDR3 bases: TGTGCCAGCAGGGCGGGACATTTCTCTGGGGCCAACGTCCTGACTTTC. The chain couples TRBV6-1 to TRBJ2-6, with D perhaps matching TRBD1 or TRBD2 (6 bases each). Trimming removed 6 bases from V and 0 bases from J, with 12 bases in between. CDR3 size: 16 residues. Germline-derived CDR1 and CDR2 are MNHNS and SASEGT.

This clonotype occurred many times. This chain uses TRBV5-1 with TRBJ1-3, with D perhaps matching TRBD1 (5 bases). The CDR3 runs 18 residues. CDR1 SGHRS and CDR2 YFSETQ come from the germline V gene. Trimming removed 1 base from V and 4 bases from J, with 21 bases in between. DNA for the CDR3: TGCGCCAGCAGCTTGTCCGGTCTGGGGCAGATCCCCGGAAACACCATATATTTT. As protein: CASSLSGLGQIPGNTIYF.

This clonotype came up many times. The chain couples TRBV18 to TRBJ1-1; TRBD1 aligns across 8 bases. The germline CDR1 and CDR2 sequences are KGHSH and LQKENI. CDR3 length: 14 residues. The trim removed 6 bases at V and 3 bases at J, leaving 6 bases unmatched. The chain's CDR3 is CASSLTGGDTEAFF. The CDR3 DNA is TGTGCCAGCTCTCTTACAGGGGGTGACACTGAAGCTTTCTTT.

Many counts were recorded for this clonotype. V is TRBV7-3 and J is TRBJ2-2, with 7 bases fitting TRBD1. Germline V gives CDR1 SGHTA, CDR2 FQGTGA. The CDR3 is made up of 14 amino acids. Trimming cost V 6 bases and J 0 bases; bases outside gene matches: 1. The CDR3 sequence: CASRGTANTGELFF. In DNA form, the CDR3 reads TGTGCCAGCAGGGGGACAGCGAACACCGGGGAGCTGTTTTTT.

In this sample, this clonotype turned up a few times. The chain employs TRBV2 and TRBJ2-1; the match to TRBD2 covers 14 bases. From germline, CDR1 is SNHLY and CDR2 FYNNEI. J lost 2 bases, V lost 6 bases, and 15 bases had no gene match. The CDR3 is made up of 20 amino acids. The CDR3 DNA reads TGTGCCAGCAGACCCGGACTAGCGGGAGGAAAACCCCGAACCTACAATGAGCAGTTCTTC. This codes for CASRPGLAGGKPRTYNEQFF.

This clonotype was seen only a few times. J is TRBJ1-2 and V is TRBV2; D unresolved. This CDR3 region has 15 residues. CDR1 is SNHLY and CDR2 is FYNNEI in the germline V gene. V gave up 6 bases and J gave up 0 bases, with 14 bases separating them. The CDR3, as DNA: TGTGCCAGCAGCGGATCAGGATTAGCTAACTATGGCTACACCTTC. Its protein product is CASSGSGLANYGYTF. Full variable domain (remainder filled in from reference TRBV2 and TRBJ1-2): EPEVTQTPSHQVTQMGQEVILRCVPISNHLYFYWYRQILGQKVEFLVSFYNNEISEKSEIFDDQFSVERPDGSNFTLKIRSTKLEDSAMYFCASSGSGLANYGYTFGSGTRLTVV.

In this sample, this clonotype turned up a few times. The chain joins TRBV12-5 to TRBJ2-3; D perhaps matches TRBD2 (6 bases). This CDR3 spans 14 amino acids. The germline V and J ends were trimmed by 7 bases and 6 bases, with 17 bases remaining between them. Germline values: CDR1 LGHNT, CDR2 FRNRAP. CDR3 bases: TGTGCTAGTGCCCCCGGACTACCTGTCGATACGCAGTATTTT. Encoded protein: CASAPGLPVDTQYF. Based on the CDR3 plus reference TRBV12-5 and TRBJ2-3, the full variable domain is DARVTQTPRHKVTEMGQEVTMRCQPILGHNTVFWYRQTMMQGLELLAYFRNRAPLDDSGMPKDRFSAEMPDATLATLKIQPSEPRDSAVYFCASAPGLPVDTQYFGPGTRLTVL.

This clonotype was found once. V is TRBV3-1 and J is TRBJ2-3; the match to TRBD2 covers 10 bases. Germline CDR1 reads LGHDT; CDR2 reads YNNKEL (reference sequence). This CDR3 region has 15 residues. Trimming took 1 base from V and 6 from J; bases not matched to a gene: 4. CDR3 DNA sequence: TGTGCCAGCAGCCAAGCTTCTAGCGGGAGTGATACGCAGTATTTT. Translation: CASSQASSGSDTQYF.

This clonotype was observed a few times. The chain uses TRBV11-2 and TRBJ2-5, with 7 bases that match TRBD1. Germline CDR1 reads SGHAT; CDR2 reads FQNNGV. The CDR3 contains 16 residues. With V trimmed by 1 base and J by 5 bases, 10 bases remained unmatched. The CDR3, as DNA: TGTGCCAGCAGCTTAGGGATGACAGGGCTCGCGGAGACCCAGTACTTC. Its protein product is CASSLGMTGLAETQYF.

This clonotype was seen only a few times. This sequence joins TRBV2 and TRBJ2-2; perhaps TRBD1 as D (5 bases). Trimming stripped 3 bases from V and 4 bases from J, with 15 bases between. Looked up from germline, CDR1 is SNHLY and CDR2 is FYNNEI. The CDR3 is 16 amino acids. The CDR3 is CASSDRGLVGTGELFF. CDR3 DNA: TGTGCCAGCAGTGATAGGGGTCTAGTCGGCACCGGGGAGCTGTTTTTT.

This chain connects TRBV11-1 to TRBJ2-7, with unresolved D. This CDR3 contains 15 residues. Trimming pared 1 base from V and 5 bases from J, leaving 15 bases between. Germline V lookup: CDR1 SGHAT, CDR2 FQDESV (reference sequence). CDR3 sequence reads: CASSLVPRASDEQYV. CDR3 bases: TGTGCCAGCAGCTTAGTTCCCCGGGCCAGCGACGAGCAGTACGTC.

This clonotype was picked up a small number of times. V is TRBV2 and J is TRBJ2-3; no clear D. Trimming took 4 bases from V and 1 from J, leaving 3 bases between them. Per the germline V gene, CDR1 is SNHLY and CDR2 is FYNNEI. CDR3 length: 12 residues. Written as DNA, the CDR3 is TGTGCCAGCAGTGGCCGCACAGATACGCAGTATTTT. Translation gives CASSGRTDTQYF.

This clonotype was seen a single time. The V gene is TRBV28, the J gene TRBJ2-1; 8 bases line up with TRBD1. CDR3 length: 13 amino acids. Trimming at V came to 7 bases and at J to 5 bases, leaving 4 bases not matched to a gene. Germline CDR1 and CDR2: MDHEN and SYDVKM. CDR3 sequence reads: CASTPGQDNEQFF. DNA for the CDR3: TGTGCCAGCACCCCGGGACAGGACAATGAGCAGTTCTTC.

This clonotype was detected a few times. A junction end diverges from the germline sequence, so it may reflect a read error. This chain links TRBV19 with TRBJ2-5; TRBD1 agrees at 7 bases. Per the germline V gene, CDR1 is LNHDA and CDR2 is SQIVND (reference sequence). The CDR3 runs 14 residues. CDR3: CASSIRRGIETQYF. In DNA, the CDR3 is TGTGCCAGCAGTATCCGCAGGGGGATAGAGACCCAGTACTTC.

The rearrangement joins TRBV20-1 to TRBJ1-6; 7 nucleotides align to TRBD1. The CDR3 contains 16 residues. V lost 0 bases and J lost 7; bases outside the gene matches: 9. Germline V gene sequence: CDR1 DFQATT, CDR2 SNEGSKA (reference sequence). CDR3 sequence reads: CSARDSPGQPNSPLHF. As DNA, the CDR3 is TGCAGTGCTAGAGATTCCCCGGGACAGCCAAATTCACCCCTCCACTTT.

This clonotype was recorded many times. The V gene is TRBV5-1, the J gene TRBJ2-2; D is perhaps TRBD1 (6 bases). Germline CDR1 reads SGHRS; CDR2 reads YFSETQ. The V and J ends lost 4 bases and 1 base respectively, with 11 bases between them. The CDR3 has 15 residues. CDR3 in amino acids: CASSEQGWNTGELFF. As DNA, the CDR3 is TGCGCCAGCAGCGAACAGGGATGGAACACCGGGGAGCTGTTTTTT.

This clonotype has a handful of counts. This chain uses TRBV20-1 with TRBJ1-1; the D is unclear. The V end lost 6 bases, the J end lost 1 base, and 9 bases lay between the germline ends. Germline CDR1 is DFQATT and CDR2 is SNEGSKA (reference sequence). This CDR3 is 12 amino acids long. CDR3 amino acids: CSAPRGNTEAFF. CDR3 DNA: TGCAGTGCGCCGCGGGGGAACACTGAAGCTTTCTTT.

This clonotype has more than one count but fewer than ten. The V gene is TRBV24-1, the J gene TRBJ2-7; 7 bases map to TRBD1. Germline CDR1 and CDR2: KGHDR and SFDVKD. CDR3 length: 12 amino acids. Germline trimming cut 4 bases from V and 4 bases from J; bases unmatched to any gene: 0. The CDR3 DNA is TGTGCCACCAGTGAGGGACAGTACGAGCAGTACTTC. Amino acids: CATSEGQYEQYF.

The chain couples TRBV7-2 to TRBJ2-7, with 7 bases matching TRBD2. Per germline, CDR1 SGHTA and CDR2 FQGNSA. The V and J ends lost 8 bases and 0 bases, in that order; junction bases with no gene match: 7. This CDR3 contains 14 residues. CDR3 loop: CASERDGLSYEQYF. CDR3 sequence (DNA): TGTGCCAGCGAGCGGGACGGACTCTCCTACGAGCAGTACTTC.